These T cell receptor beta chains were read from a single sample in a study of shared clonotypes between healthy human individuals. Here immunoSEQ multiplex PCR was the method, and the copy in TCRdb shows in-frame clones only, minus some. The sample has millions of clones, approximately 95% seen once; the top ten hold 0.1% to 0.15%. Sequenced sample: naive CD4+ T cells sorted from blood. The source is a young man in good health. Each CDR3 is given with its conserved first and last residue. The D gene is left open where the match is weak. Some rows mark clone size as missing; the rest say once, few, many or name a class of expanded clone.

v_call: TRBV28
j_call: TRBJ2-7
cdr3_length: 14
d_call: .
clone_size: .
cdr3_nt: TGTGCCAGCAGTTTAAGCAGGGGGGACTACGAGCAGTACTTC
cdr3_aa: CASSLSRGDYEQYF

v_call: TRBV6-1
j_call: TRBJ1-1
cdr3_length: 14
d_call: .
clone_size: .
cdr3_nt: TGTGCCAGCAGTTATACCGGGAAGAACACTGAAGCTTTCTTT
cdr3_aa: CASSYTGKNTEAFF

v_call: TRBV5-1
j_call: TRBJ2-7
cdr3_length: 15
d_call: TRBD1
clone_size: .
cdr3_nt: TGCGCCAGCACCCTCCTTCCCGGGACAGGGAACGAGCAGTACTTC
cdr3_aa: CASTLLPGTGNEQYF

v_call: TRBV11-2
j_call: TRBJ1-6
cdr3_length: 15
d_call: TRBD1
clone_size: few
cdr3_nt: TGTGCCAGCAGCTTTTCAGGACAGGGGAGGTCACCCCTCCACTTT
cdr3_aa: CASSFSGQGRSPLHF

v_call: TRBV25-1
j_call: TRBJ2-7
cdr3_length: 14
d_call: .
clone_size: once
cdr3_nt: TGTGCCAGCAGTGGTTTGAGAGGCTCCTACGAGCAGTACTTC
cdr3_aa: CASSGLRGSYEQYF

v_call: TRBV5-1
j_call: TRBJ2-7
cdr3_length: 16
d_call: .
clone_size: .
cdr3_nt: TGCGCCAGCAGCCTTCCTGACCGGGATATGACCTACGAGCAGTACTTC
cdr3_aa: CASSLPDRDMTYEQYF

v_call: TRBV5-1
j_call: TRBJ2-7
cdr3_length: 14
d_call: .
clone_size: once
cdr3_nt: TGCGCCAGCAGCTTGGGTGTAAACTCCTACGAGCAGTACTTC
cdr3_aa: CASSLGVNSYEQYF

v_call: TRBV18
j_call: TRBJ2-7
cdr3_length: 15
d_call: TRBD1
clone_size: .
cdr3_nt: TGTGCCAGCTCACCAGAACGCTACAGGGGTTTCGAGCAGTACTTC
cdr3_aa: CASSPERYRGFEQYF

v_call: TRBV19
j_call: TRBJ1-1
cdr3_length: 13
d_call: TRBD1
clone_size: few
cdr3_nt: TGTGCCAGTAGTGTGACAGGGCACACTGAAGCTTTCTTT
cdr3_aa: CASSVTGHTEAFF

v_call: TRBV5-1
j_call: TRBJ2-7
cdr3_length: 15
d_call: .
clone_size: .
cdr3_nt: TGCGCCAGCAGCTTGGCCCAAGGGGGATTCGACGAGCAGTACTTC
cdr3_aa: CASSLAQGGFDEQYF

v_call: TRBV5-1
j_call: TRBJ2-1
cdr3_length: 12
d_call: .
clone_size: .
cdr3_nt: TGCGCCAGCAGCTTCCCAAGTGGTGAGCAGTTCTTC
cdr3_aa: CASSFPSGEQFF

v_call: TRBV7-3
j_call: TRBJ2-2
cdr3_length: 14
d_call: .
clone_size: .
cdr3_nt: TGTGCCAGCAGCCCGGTGGGGAACACCGGGGAGCTGTTTTTT
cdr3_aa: CASSPVGNTGELFF

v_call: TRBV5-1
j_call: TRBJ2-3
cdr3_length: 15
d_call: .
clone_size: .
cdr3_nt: TGCGCCAGCAGCTTGGATTCTCGACCCACAGATACGCAGTATTTT
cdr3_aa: CASSLDSRPTDTQYF

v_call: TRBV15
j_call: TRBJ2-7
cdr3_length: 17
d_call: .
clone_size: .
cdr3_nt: TGTGCCACCAGCAGAGATGCTGGGGCAATTACGTCCTACGAGCAGTACTTC
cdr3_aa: CATSRDAGAITSYEQYF

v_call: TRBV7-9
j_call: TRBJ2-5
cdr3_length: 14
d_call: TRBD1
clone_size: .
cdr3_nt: TGTGCCAGCAGCTCCAAGACAGGGGTGGGGACCCAGTACTTC
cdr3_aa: CASSSKTGVGTQYF

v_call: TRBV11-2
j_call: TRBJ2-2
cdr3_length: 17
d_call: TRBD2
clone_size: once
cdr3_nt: TGTGCCAGCAGCGCGCCGGGACTACCCTTTGGGTCAGGGGAGCTGTTTTTT
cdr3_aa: CASSAPGLPFGSGELFF

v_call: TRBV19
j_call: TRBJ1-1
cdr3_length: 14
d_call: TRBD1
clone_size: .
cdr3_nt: TGTGCCAGTAGTCCGATGGTGGGACAGGATGAAGCTTTCTTT
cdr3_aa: CASSPMVGQDEAFF

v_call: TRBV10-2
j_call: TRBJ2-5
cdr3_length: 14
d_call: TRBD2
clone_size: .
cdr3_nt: TGCGCCAGTATAAGTAGCGGGGGGGCCGAGACCCAGTACTTC
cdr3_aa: CASISSGGAETQYF

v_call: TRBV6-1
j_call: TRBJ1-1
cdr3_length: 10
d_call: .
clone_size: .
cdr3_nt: TGTGCCAGCAGTGCCCAGGGAGCTTTCTTT
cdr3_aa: CASSAQGAFF

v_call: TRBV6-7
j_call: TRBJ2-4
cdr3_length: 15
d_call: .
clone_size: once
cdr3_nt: TGTGCCAGCAGTTACCACGGTTTAGCCAAAAACATTCAGTACTTC
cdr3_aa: CASSYHGLAKNIQYF

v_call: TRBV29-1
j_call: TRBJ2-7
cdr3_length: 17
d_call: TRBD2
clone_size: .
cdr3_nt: TGCAGCGTTGAAGACCCGCTGGGTAGCGGGAACTCCTACGAGCAGTACTTC
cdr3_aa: CSVEDPLGSGNSYEQYF

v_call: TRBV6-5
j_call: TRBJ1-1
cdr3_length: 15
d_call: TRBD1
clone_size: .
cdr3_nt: TGTGCCAGCAGTTACCAGGGACAGGGGAACACTGAAGCTTTCTTT
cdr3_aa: CASSYQGQGNTEAFF

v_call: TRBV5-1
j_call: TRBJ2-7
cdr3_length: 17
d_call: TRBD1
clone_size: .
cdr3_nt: TGCGCCAGCAGTTTACGGGAAACCGGGACAGGGATCGACGAGCAGTACTTC
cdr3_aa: CASSLRETGTGIDEQYF

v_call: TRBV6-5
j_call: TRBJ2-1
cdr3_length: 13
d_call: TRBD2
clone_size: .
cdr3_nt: TGTGCCAGCAGCTACGGACTAGTCAATGAGCAGTTCTTC
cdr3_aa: CASSYGLVNEQFF

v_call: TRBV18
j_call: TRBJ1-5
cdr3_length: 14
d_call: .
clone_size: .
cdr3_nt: TGTGCCAGCTCACCATCACAGGGAGTTCAGCCCCAGCATTTT
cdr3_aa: CASSPSQGVQPQHF

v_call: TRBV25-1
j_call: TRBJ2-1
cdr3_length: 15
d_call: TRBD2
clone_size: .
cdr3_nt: TGTGCCAGCAGTGCGACTAGCGGGAAGGGGGCTGAGCAGTTCTTC
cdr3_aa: CASSATSGKGAEQFF

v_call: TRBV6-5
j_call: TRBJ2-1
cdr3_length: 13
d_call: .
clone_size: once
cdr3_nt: TGTGCCAGCAGTCGGGACTCGTACAATGAGCAGTTCTTC
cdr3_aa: CASSRDSYNEQFF

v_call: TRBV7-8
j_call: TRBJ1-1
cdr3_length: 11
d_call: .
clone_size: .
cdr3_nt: TGTGCCAGCGGAGGGAACACTGAAGCTTTCTTT
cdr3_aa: CASGGNTEAFF

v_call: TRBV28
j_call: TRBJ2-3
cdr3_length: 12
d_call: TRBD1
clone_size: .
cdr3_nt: TGTGCCAGCAGTTTGGACAGGAAAACGCAGTATTTT
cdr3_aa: CASSLDRKTQYF

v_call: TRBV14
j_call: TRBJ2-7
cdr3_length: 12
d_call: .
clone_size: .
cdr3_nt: TGTGCCAGCAGCCAGGTAGCCCGCGAGCAGTACTTC
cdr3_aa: CASSQVAREQYF

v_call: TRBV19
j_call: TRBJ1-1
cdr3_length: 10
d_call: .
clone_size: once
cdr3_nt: TGTGCCAGTGGGTACACTGAAGCTTTCTTT
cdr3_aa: CASGYTEAFF

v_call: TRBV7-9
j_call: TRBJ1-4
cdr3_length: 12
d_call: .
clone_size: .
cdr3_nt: TGTGCCAGCAGCTTAGGTGACGAAAAACTGTTTTTT
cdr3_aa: CASSLGDEKLFF

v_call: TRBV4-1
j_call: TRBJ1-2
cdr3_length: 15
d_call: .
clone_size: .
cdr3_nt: TGCGCCAGCAGCCAAGATGGCGGGGGCGGCTATGGCTACACCTTC
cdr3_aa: CASSQDGGGGYGYTF

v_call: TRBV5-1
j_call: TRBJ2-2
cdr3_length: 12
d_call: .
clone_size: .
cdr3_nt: TGCGCCAGCAGTGGGCAAAGAGGGGAGCTGTTTTTT
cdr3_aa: CASSGQRGELFF

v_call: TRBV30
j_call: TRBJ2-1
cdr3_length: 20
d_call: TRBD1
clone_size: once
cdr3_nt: TGTGCCTGGAGTCCCTCCGGGACAGGGGCCTTTGGGGGCTTTTACAATGAGCAGTTCTTC
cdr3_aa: CAWSPSGTGAFGGFYNEQFF

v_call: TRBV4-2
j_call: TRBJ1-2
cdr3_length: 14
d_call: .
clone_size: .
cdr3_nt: TGTGCCAGCAGCCAGGTGGCAACCGAATATGGCTACACCTTC
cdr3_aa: CASSQVATEYGYTF

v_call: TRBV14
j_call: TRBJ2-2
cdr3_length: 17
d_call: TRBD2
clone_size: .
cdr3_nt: TGTGCCAGCAGCCAAGACCTCAGCGGGAGACTTACCGGGGAGCTGTTTTTT
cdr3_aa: CASSQDLSGRLTGELFF

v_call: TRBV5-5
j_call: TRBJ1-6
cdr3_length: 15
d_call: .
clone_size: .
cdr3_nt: TGTGCCAGCAGCTTCGTGAGCTCCTATAATTCACCCCTCCACTTT
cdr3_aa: CASSFVSSYNSPLHF

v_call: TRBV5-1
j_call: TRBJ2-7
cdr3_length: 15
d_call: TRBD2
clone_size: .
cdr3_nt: TGCGCCAGCAGCTCGACTAGCGGGAGGTCCTACGAGCAGTACTTC
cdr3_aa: CASSSTSGRSYEQYF

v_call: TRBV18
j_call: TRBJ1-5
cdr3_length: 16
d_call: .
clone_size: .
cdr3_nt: TGTGCCAGCTCACTCAACGCGGGGGATGGCAATCAGCCCCAGCATTTT
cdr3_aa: CASSLNAGDGNQPQHF

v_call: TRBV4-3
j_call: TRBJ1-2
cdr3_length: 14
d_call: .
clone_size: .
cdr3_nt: TGCGCCAGCAGCCGAGACAGAACTAACTATGGCTACACCTTC
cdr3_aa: CASSRDRTNYGYTF